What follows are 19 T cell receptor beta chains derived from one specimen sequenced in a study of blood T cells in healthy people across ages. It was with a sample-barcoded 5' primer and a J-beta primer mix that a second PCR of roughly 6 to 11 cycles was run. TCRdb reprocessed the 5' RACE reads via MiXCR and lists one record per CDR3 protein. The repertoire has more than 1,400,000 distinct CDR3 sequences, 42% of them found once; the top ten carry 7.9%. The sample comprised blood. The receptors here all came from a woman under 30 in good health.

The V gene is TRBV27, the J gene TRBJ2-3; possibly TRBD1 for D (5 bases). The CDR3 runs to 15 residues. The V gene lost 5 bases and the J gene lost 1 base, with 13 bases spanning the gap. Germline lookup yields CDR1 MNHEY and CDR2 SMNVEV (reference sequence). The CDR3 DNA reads TGTGCCAGCAGTACCTCCAGCAGGGGCACAGATACGCAGTATTTT. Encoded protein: CASSTSSRGTDTQYF.

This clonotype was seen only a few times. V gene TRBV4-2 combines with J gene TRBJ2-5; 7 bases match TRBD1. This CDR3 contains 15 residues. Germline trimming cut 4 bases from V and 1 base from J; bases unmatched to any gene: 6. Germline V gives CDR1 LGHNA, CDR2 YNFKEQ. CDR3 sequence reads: CASSLTGTAQETQYF. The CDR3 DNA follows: TGTGCCAGCAGCCTAACCGGGACAGCCCAAGAGACCCAGTACTTC.

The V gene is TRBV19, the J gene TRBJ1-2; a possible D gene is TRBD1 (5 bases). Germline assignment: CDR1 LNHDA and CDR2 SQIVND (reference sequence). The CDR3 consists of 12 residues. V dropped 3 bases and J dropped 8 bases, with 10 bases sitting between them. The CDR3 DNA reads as TGTGCCAGTAGTATCCAGGGTGGCGGCTACACCTTC. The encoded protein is CASSIQGGGYTF. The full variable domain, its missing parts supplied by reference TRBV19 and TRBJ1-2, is DGGITQSPKYLFRKEGQNVTLSCEQNLNHDAMYWYRQDPGQGLRLIYYSQIVNDFQKGDIAEGYSVSREKKESFPLTVTSAQKNPTAFYLCASSIQGGGYTFGSGTRLTVV.

Here the CDR3 reads CASSRRDRLNEKLFF. The CDR3 DNA reads as TGTGCCAGCAGCCGCCGGGACAGGCTTAATGAAAAACTGTTTTTT. V is TRBV9 and J is TRBJ1-4; 8 bases match TRBD1. The germline CDR1 and CDR2 sequences are SGDLS and YYNGEE. Trimming at V came to 4 bases and at J to 4 bases, leaving 6 bases not matched to a gene. The CDR3 sequence is 15 residues long.

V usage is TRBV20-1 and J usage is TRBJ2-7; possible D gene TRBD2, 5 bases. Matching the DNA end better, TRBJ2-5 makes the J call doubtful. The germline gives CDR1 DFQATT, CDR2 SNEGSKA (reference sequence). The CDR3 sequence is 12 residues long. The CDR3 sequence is CSAPSEGGTQYF. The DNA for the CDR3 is TGCAGTGCTCCATCAGAGGGTGGGACCCAGTACTTC.

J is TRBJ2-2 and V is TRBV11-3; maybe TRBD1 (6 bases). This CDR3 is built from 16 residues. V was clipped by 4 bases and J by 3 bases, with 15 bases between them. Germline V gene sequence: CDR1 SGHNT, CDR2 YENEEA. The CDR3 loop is CASSYTGRSDTGELFF. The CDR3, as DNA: TGTGCCAGCAGCTACACAGGGAGATCGGACACCGGGGAGCTGTTTTTT.

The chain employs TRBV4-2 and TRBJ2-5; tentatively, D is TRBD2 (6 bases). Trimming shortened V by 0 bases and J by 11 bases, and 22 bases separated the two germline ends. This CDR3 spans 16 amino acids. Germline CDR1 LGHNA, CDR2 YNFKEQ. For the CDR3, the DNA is TGTGCCAGCAGCCAAGATCGCGGACTACCTAACAATGAGCAGTACTTC. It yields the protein CASSQDRGLPNNEQYF.

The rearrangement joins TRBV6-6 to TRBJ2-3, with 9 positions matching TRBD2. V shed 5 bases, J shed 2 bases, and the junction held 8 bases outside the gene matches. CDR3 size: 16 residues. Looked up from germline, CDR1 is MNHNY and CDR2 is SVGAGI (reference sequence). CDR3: CASSSSGSPLTDTQYF. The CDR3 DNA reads TGTGCCAGCAGTAGTAGCGGGAGTCCACTCACAGATACGCAGTATTTT.

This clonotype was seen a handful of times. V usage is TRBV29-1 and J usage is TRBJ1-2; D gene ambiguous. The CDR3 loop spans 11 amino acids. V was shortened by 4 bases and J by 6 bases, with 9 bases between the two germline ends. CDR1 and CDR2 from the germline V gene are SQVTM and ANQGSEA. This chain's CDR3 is CSVVVVDGYTF. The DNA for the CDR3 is TGCAGCGTTGTGGTAGTTGATGGCTACACCTTC.

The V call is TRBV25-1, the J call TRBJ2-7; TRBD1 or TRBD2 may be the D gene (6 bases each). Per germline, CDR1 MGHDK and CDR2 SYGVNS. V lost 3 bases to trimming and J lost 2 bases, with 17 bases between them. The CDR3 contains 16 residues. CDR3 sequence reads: CASSDRSGDTAYEQYF. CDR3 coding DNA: TGTGCCAGCAGTGATCGGTCGGGGGACACAGCCTACGAGCAGTACTTC.

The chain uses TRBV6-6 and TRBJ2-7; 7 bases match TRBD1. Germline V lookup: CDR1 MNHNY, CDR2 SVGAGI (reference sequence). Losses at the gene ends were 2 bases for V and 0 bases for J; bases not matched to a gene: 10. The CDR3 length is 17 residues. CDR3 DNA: TGTGCCAGCAGTTACGACCGACAGGGTTTAAGCTCCTACGAGCAGTACTTC. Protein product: CASSYDRQGLSSYEQYF.

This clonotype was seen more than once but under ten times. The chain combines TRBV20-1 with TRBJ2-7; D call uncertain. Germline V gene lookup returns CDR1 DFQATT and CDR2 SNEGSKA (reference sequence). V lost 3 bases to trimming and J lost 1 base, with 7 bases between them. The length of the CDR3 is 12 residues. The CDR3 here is CSARAWSYEQYF. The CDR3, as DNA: TGCAGTGCTAGGGCTTGGTCCTACGAGCAGTACTTC.

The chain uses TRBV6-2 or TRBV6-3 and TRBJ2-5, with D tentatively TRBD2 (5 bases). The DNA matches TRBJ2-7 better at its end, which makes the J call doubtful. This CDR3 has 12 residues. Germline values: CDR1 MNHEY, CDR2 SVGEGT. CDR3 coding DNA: TGTGCCAGCAGCCCTGAAAGCGGCGAGCAGTACTTC. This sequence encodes CASSPESGEQYF.

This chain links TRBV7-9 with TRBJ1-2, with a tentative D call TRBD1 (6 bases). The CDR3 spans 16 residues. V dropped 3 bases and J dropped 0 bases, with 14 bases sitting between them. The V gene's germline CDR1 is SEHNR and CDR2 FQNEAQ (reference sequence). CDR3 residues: CASSLGGQSPNYGYTF. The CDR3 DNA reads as TGTGCCAGCAGCTTGGGGGGGCAGAGCCCTAACTATGGCTACACCTTC.

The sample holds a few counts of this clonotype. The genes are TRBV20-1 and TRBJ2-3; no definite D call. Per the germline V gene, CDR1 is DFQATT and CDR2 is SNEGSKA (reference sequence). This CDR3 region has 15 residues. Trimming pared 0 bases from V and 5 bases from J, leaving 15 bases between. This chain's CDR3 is CSARDPGGERDTQYF. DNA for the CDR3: TGCAGTGCTAGAGATCCCGGTGGCGAGAGAGATACGCAGTATTTT.

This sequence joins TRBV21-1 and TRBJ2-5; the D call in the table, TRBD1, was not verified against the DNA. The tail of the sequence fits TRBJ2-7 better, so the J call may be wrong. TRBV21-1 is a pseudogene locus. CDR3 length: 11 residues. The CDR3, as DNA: TGTGCCACTCAAGGGGGCTACGAGCAGTACTTC. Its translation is CATQGGYEQYF.

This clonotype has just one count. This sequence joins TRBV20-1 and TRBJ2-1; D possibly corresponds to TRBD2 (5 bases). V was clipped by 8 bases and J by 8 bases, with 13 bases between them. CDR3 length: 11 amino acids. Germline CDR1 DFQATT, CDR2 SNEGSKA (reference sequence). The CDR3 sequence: CSTSKRDEQFF. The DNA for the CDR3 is TGCAGTACTTCCAAGAGGGATGAGCAGTTCTTC.

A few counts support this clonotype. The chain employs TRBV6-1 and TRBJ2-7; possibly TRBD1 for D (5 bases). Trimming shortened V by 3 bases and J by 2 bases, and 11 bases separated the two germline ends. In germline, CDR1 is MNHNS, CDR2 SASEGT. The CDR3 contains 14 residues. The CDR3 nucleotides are TGTGCCAGCAGTGACCCGGCAGGGACCTACGAGCAGTACTTC. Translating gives CASSDPAGTYEQYF.

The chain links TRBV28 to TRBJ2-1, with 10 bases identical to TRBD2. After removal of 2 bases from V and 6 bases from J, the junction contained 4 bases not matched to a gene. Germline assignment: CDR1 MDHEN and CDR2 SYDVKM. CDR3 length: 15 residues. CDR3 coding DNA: TGTGCCAGCAGTTTACTAGCGGGAGAAAGCAATGAGCAGTTCTTC. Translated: CASSLLAGESNEQFF.